This T cell receptor beta chain came from a study of T cells in Graves' hyperthyroidism and ophthalmopathy. It was RNA transcripts that yielded the amplified TCR beta CDR3 regions. The study used the HTBI primer set for a first-round RT-PCR of the TCR CDR3. In TCRdb, the multiplex PCR reads were re-called with MiXCR into one record per CDR3 protein. This sample has about 130,000 distinct CDR3 sequences, with around 20% found just once. This clonotype was seen many times. Blood was obtained at the first hyperthyroidism diagnosis, which preceded any ophthalmopathy symptoms. CDR1 is DFQATT, CDR2 SNEGSKA, per germline (reference sequence). The length of the CDR3 is 13 residues. V was pared by 5 bases and J by 1 base, with 9 bases between.

The sequenced sample consisted of blood. J is TRBJ1-5 and V is TRBV20-1; tentative D call: TRBD1 (5 bases). The clonotype comes from a woman aged 45-65 years with Graves' hyperthyroidism that later progressed to Graves' ophthalmopathy. CDR3 coding DNA: TGCAGTGCTCCACGGGGGAGCAATCAGCCCCAGCATTTT. Its translation is CSAPRGSNQPQHF.